What follows are 6 T cell receptor beta chains derived from one specimen sequenced in a study of OX40 agonist ivuxolimab in advanced cancers. Clones were sequenced by immunoSEQ multiplex PCR, and TCRdb holds only the in-frame ones, with some missing. In the table there are 60,000 to 80,000 clones, more than 65% of which are singletons. The source material was CD4+ or CD8+ T cells sorted from blood, sampled in a trial of the OX40 agonist ivuxolimab. These receptors were obtained from an adult with an advanced solid tumor such as melanoma, head and neck, liver or kidney cancer.

In DNA, the CDR3 is TGTGCCAGCAGCTTTGGGGCAGTATCCTACGAGCAGTACTTC. Amino acid sequence: CASSFGAVSYEQYF. This chain uses TRBV7-9 with TRBJ2-7; TRBD1 might be the D (5 bases). The CDR3 has 14 residues. Trimming left V 3 bases short and J 1 base short, with 10 bases between. Germline V gene lookup returns CDR1 SEHNR and CDR2 FQNEAQ (reference sequence).

This clone has a single count. The genes are TRBV4-1 and TRBJ1-1; D gene uncertain. V shed 4 bases and J shed 0 bases, with 6 bases lying between them. This CDR3 contains 13 residues. Germline lookup yields CDR1 MGHRA and CDR2 YSYEKL. CDR3 in amino acids: CASSLGMNTEAFF. In DNA, the CDR3 is TGCGCCAGCAGCCTCGGTATGAACACTGAAGCTTTCTTT.

This rearrangement joins TRBV27 to TRBJ1-2; D not certain. The CDR3 contains 13 residues. The germline V gene has CDR1 MNHEY and CDR2 SMNVEV (reference sequence). Trimming took 6 bases from V and 4 from J, leaving 12 bases between them. The CDR3 region is CASSPTAFYGYTF. The CDR3 DNA follows: TGTGCCAGCAGCCCCACAGCCTTCTATGGCTACACCTTC.

The chain recombines TRBV5-1 with TRBJ2-3; maybe TRBD1 (6 bases). Trimming removed 4 bases from V and 4 bases from J, with 16 bases in between. CDR1 and CDR2 from the germline V gene are SGHRS and YFSETQ. The CDR3 has 15 residues. CDR3 loop: CASSPEHRGSDTQYF. CDR3 in DNA: TGCGCCAGCAGCCCGGAACATAGGGGGTCAGATACGCAGTATTTT.

This clone occurred a few times. J is TRBJ1-1 and V is TRBV27; no reliable D call. Germline V lookup: CDR1 MNHEY, CDR2 SMNVEV (reference sequence). This CDR3 comprises 13 residues. The V and J ends lost 3 bases and 1 base respectively, with 6 bases between them. CDR3: CASSFAGNTEAFF. In DNA form, the CDR3 reads TGTGCCAGCAGTTTCGCGGGGAACACTGAAGCTTTCTTT.

The rearrangement links TRBV10-3 to TRBJ2-7; D is possibly TRBD1 (8 bases). The germline V gene has CDR1 ENHRY and CDR2 SYGVKD. Trimming took 6 bases from V and 6 from J, leaving 15 bases between them. This CDR3 has 13 amino acids. The CDR3: CAISDRGGSEQYF. DNA of the CDR3: TGTGCCATCAGCGACAGGGGAGGGAGCGAGCAGTACTTC.